The 17 T cell receptor beta chains below come from one sample, sequenced in a study of T cell responses to AZD1222 COVID-19 vaccine. Some clones are missing from TCRdb's copy, which holds only in-frame ones; the method was immunoSEQ multiplex PCR. There are approximately 98,000 clones in the sample; about 82% occur only once, and less than 3.5% lies in the top ten. The starting material was peripheral blood, obtained on day 0 of AZD1222 vaccination. The receptors were sampled from an adult in good health.

The rearrangement joins TRBV3-1 (or the pseudogene TRBV3-2) to TRBJ2-3, with D maybe TRBD2 (6 bases). Between the trimmed V and J ends, which lost 1 base and 4 bases, there was a span of 6 bases. This CDR3 has 13 residues. Germline assignment: CDR1 LGHDT and CDR2 YNNKEL (reference sequence). In DNA form, the CDR3 reads TGTGCCAGCAGCCAAGGGGGGGCAGATACGCAGTATTTT. As protein: CASSQGGADTQYF.

This clone is a singleton in its sample. The rearrangement uses TRBV5-1 and TRBJ2-7, with 9 bases lining up with TRBD2. The CDR3 length is 17 residues. V lost 2 bases and J lost 0; bases outside the gene matches: 9. The germline V gene encodes CDR1 SGHRS and CDR2 YFSETQ. CDR3 coding DNA: TGCGCCAGCAGCTTCTCACTAGCGGGTCTTAGCTCCTACGAGCAGTACTTC. It specifies CASSFSLAGLSSYEQYF. Looking up the rest from reference TRBV5-1 and TRBJ2-7 gives the full variable domain: KAGVTQTPRYLIKTRGQQVTLSCSPISGHRSVSWYQQTPGQGLQFLFEYFSETQRNKGNFPGRFSGRQFSNSRSEMNVSTLELGDSALYLCASSFSLAGLSSYEQYFGPGTRLTVT.

In this sample, this clone turned up once. V and J are TRBV29-1 and TRBJ1-1; maybe TRBD1 (5 bases). The CDR3 has 14 amino acids. Trimming shortened V by 7 bases and J by 4 bases, and 19 bases separated the two germline ends. Germline CDR1 and CDR2: SQVTM and ANQGSEA. This chain's CDR3 is CSAEVGTAGTEAFF. CDR3 coding DNA: TGCAGCGCCGAGGTAGGGACCGCGGGCACTGAAGCTTTCTTT.

The chain recombines TRBV18 with TRBJ2-5; D gene unclear. V dropped 2 bases and J dropped 2 bases, with 12 bases sitting between them. CDR3 length equals 15 residues. Germline V gives CDR1 KGHSH, CDR2 LQKENI. CDR3 DNA sequence: TGTGCCAGCTCACCATTCAGTACCCCACAAGAGACCCAGTACTTC. This encodes CASSPFSTPQETQYF.

The chain combines TRBV28 with TRBJ2-7, with D possibly TRBD2 on 6 matching bases. Germline lookup yields CDR1 MDHEN and CDR2 SYDVKM. V lost 6 bases and J 5 bases, leaving 14 bases between the germline ends. The CDR3 is 13 amino acids. The DNA of the CDR3 is TGTGCCAGCAGGGGGGGAAAACCCAACGAGCAGTACTTC. It specifies CASRGGKPNEQYF.

With respect to this clone: Other DNA sequences in this sample translate to the same CDR3. V gene TRBV3-1 (or the pseudogene TRBV3-2) combines with J gene TRBJ1-5; weak D call: TRBD1 (5 bases). The CDR3 runs 14 residues. The germline V gene has CDR1 LGHDT and CDR2 YNNKEL (reference sequence). V lost 1 base, J lost 7 bases, and 11 bases lay in between. The DNA for the CDR3 is TGTGCCAGCAGCCAAGGGGACTCCGGCCAGCCCCAGCATTTT. This sequence encodes CASSQGDSGQPQHF.

This chain connects TRBV4-2 to TRBJ1-3; 11 nucleotides match TRBD1. CDR3 length: 16 residues. CDR1 LGHNA and CDR2 YNFKEQ come from the germline V gene. Trimming took 1 base from V and 4 from J; bases not matched to a gene: 3. CDR3 bases: TGTGCCAGCAGCCAAGCCGGGACAGGGGGAGGAAACACCATATATTTT. It translates to CASSQAGTGGGNTIYF.

CDR3 sequence (DNA): TGTGCCAGCAGGGATTACGGGACAGGGTCAAGCTCCTATAATTCACCCCTCCACTTT. Its protein is CASRDYGTGSSSYNSPLHF. The gene calls are TRBV27 and TRBJ1-6; 9 nucleotides align to TRBD1. Germline CDR1 MNHEY, CDR2 SMNVEV (reference sequence). V was clipped by 6 bases and J by 0 bases; unmatched bases: 12. The CDR3 totals 19 residues.

This clone was recorded only once. The J gene is TRBJ2-1, the V gene TRBV7-2, with D possibly matching TRBD1 (5 bases). Trimming cost V 1 base and J 7 bases, with 11 bases left between them. Looked up from germline, CDR1 is SGHTA and CDR2 is FQGNSA. The CDR3 sequence is 14 residues long. The CDR3 bases are TGTGCCAGCAGCTTAGGGGGCTCATGGAATGAGCAGTTCTTC. The encoded protein is CASSLGGSWNEQFF. The full variable domain, in which reference TRBV7-2 and TRBJ2-1 provide the parts outside the CDR3, is GAGVSQSPSNKVTEKGKDVELRCDPISGHTALYWYRQSLGQGLEFLIYFQGNSAPDKSGLPSDRFSAERTGGSVSTLTIQRTQQEDSAVYLCASSLGGSWNEQFFGPGTRLTVL.

The chain links TRBV30 to TRBJ1-5, with D unclear. CDR1 GTSNPN and CDR2 SVGIG come from the germline V gene (reference sequence). The CDR3 sequence is 14 residues long. Trimming took off 5 bases at V and 2 bases at J, with 13 bases between the two ends. The CDR3 sequence: CAWGGPSGNQPQHF. The CDR3 DNA reads TGTGCCTGGGGCGGACCATCGGGCAATCAGCCCCAGCATTTT. Full variable domain (remainder filled in from reference TRBV30 and TRBJ1-5): SQTIHQWPATLVQPVGSPLSLECTVEGTSNPNLYWYRQAAGRGLQLLFYSVGIGQISSEVPQNLSASRPQDRQFILSSKKLLLSDSGFYLCAWGGPSGNQPQHFGDGTRLSIL.

The chain carries TRBV5-1 and TRBJ2-1; unclear D gene. The CDR3 runs to 12 residues. V was clipped by 3 bases and J by 8 bases, with 9 bases between them. Germline loops: CDR1 SGHRS, CDR2 YFSETQ. The CDR3 protein is CASSSRIYEQFF. The CDR3 bases are TGCGCCAGCAGCTCCCGGATTTATGAGCAGTTCTTC.

The CDR3 loop is CASSQPGQTYHEQYF. In nucleotides, the CDR3 is TGTGCCAGTAGCCAACCGGGACAGACGTATCACGAGCAGTACTTC. This chain links TRBV19 with TRBJ2-7; TRBD1 matches 7 bases. Per germline, CDR1 LNHDA and CDR2 SQIVND (reference sequence). The length of the CDR3 is 15 residues. J was trimmed by 5 bases and V by 6 bases; bases with no gene match: 13.

The V gene is TRBV28, the J gene TRBJ2-2; D remains unclear. Per the germline V gene, CDR1 is MDHEN and CDR2 is SYDVKM. Between the trimmed V and J ends, which lost 2 bases and 5 bases, there was a span of 6 bases. The CDR3 spans 13 residues. CDR3 amino acids: CASSLTETGELFF. The CDR3 DNA follows: TGTGCCAGCAGTTTAACAGAAACCGGGGAGCTGTTTTTT.

The chain has TRBV6-5 and TRBJ1-4; TRBD1 might be the D (6 bases). Deletions cut 6 bases from V and 2 bases from J, with 13 bases between. Germline assignment: CDR1 MNHEY and CDR2 SVGAGI. CDR3 length: 15 residues. The CDR3 loop is CASRGSGVTNEKLFF. The DNA for the CDR3 is TGTGCCAGCAGGGGTTCAGGGGTGACTAATGAAAAACTGTTTTTT.

The V gene is TRBV6-2 or TRBV6-3, the J gene TRBJ2-1; 7 bases match TRBD2. The CDR3 sequence is 17 residues long. CDR1 is MNHEY and CDR2 is SVGEGT in the germline V gene. V shed 5 bases, J shed 7 bases, and the junction held 17 bases outside the gene matches. This chain's CDR3 is CASSTPWGGDAKNEQFF. CDR3 coding DNA: TGTGCCAGCAGTACCCCATGGGGGGGGGACGCAAAGAATGAGCAGTTCTTC.

J is TRBJ2-7 and V is TRBV6-2 or TRBV6-3; D remains unclear. Trimming took 0 bases from V and 2 from J, leaving 11 bases between them. The CDR3 is made up of 15 amino acids. CDR1 and CDR2 (germline): MNHEY, SVGEGT. CDR3 region: CASSYSGLIAYEQYF. The CDR3 DNA follows: TGTGCCAGCAGTTACTCCGGGTTGATAGCCTACGAGCAGTACTTC.

The chain is built from TRBV5-1 and TRBJ1-1; 9 nucleotides line up with TRBD1. The germline gives CDR1 SGHRS, CDR2 YFSETQ. The CDR3 is 17 amino acids. Trimming removed 0 bases from V and 6 bases from J; junction bases left unmatched: 12. The CDR3 loop reads CASSLDSQGARRPEAFF. The CDR3 DNA follows: TGCGCCAGCAGCTTGGATTCACAGGGGGCGCGCCGCCCTGAAGCTTTCTTT.